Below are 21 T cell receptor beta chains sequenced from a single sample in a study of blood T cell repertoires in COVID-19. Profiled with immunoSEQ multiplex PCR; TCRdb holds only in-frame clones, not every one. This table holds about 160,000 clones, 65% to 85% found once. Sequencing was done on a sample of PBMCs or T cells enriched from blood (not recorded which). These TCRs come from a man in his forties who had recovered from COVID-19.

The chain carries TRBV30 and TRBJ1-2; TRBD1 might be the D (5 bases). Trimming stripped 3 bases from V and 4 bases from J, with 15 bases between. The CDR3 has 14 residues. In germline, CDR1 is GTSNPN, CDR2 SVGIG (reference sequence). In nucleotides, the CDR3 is TGTGCCTGGAGGAAATCCAGGGAACCCTATGGCTACACCTTC. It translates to CAWRKSREPYGYTF.

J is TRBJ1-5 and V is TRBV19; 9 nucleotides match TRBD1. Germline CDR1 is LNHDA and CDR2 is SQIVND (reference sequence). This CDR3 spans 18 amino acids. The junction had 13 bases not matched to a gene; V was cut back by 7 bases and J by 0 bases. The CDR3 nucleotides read TGTGCCAGTACTAGACCGGGACAGGGAGGGGATAGCAATCAGCCCCAGCATTTT. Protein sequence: CASTRPGQGGDSNQPQHF.

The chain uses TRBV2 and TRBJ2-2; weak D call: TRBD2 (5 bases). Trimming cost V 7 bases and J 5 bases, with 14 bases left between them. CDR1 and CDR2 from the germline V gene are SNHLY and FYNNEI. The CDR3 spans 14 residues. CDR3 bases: TGTGCCAGCAAGGACGGCCGAGGGACCGGGGAGCTGTTTTTT. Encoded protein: CASKDGRGTGELFF.

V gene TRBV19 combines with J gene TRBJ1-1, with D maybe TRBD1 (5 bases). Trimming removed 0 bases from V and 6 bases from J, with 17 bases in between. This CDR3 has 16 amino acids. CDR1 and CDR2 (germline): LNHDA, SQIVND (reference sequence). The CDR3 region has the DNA TGTGCCAGTAGTATAGATTTTGTGCAGGGTGTCGCTGAAGCTTTCTTT. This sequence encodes CASSIDFVQGVAEAFF.

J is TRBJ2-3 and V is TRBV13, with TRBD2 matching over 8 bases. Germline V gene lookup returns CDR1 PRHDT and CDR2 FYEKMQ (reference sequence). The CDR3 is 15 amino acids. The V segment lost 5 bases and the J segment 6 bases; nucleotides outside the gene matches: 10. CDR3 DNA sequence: TGTGCCAGCAGCCCCGGACTAGCACTGGCCGATACGCAGTATTTT. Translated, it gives CASSPGLALADTQYF.

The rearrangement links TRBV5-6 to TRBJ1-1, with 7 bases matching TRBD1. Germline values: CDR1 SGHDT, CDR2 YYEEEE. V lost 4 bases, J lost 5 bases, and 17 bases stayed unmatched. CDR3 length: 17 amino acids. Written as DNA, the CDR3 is TGTGCCAGCAGCCGAGTCTCAAGCAAGACAGGGCGAACTGAAGCTTTCTTT. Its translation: CASSRVSSKTGRTEAFF.

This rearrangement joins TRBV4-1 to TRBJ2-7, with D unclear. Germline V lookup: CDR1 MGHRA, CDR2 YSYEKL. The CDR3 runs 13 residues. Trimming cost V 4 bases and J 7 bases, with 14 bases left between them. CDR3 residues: CASSPTSSSEQYF. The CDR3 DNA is TGCGCCAGCAGCCCCACCAGTTCCTCTGAGCAGTACTTC.

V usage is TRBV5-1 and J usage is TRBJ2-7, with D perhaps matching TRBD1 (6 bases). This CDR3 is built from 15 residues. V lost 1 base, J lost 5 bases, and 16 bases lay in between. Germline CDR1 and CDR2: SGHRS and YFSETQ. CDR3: CASSLHMGAENEQYF. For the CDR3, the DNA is TGCGCCAGCAGCTTGCATATGGGGGCAGAAAACGAGCAGTACTTC. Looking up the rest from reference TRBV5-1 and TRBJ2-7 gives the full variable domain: KAGVTQTPRYLIKTRGQQVTLSCSPISGHRSVSWYQQTPGQGLQFLFEYFSETQRNKGNFPGRFSGRQFSNSRSEMNVSTLELGDSALYLCASSLHMGAENEQYFGPGTRLTVT.

The CDR3 DNA is TGTGCCAGCAGCGGCGGGGGGCCTAGCGGGGACGAAGAGACCCAGTACTTC. Its translation is CASSGGGPSGDEETQYF. This chain joins TRBV5-4 and TRBJ2-5; 9 bases align to TRBD2. The germline gives CDR1 SGHNT, CDR2 YYREEE (reference sequence). The CDR3 sequence is 17 residues long. The J segment lost 3 bases and the V segment lost 4 bases, leaving 13 bases of the junction unmatched.

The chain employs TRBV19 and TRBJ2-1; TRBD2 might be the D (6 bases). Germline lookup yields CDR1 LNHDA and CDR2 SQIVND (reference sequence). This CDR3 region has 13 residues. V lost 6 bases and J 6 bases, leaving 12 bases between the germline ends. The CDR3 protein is CASSTTRGNEQFF. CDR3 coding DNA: TGTGCCAGTAGCACGACTAGGGGCAATGAGCAGTTCTTC.

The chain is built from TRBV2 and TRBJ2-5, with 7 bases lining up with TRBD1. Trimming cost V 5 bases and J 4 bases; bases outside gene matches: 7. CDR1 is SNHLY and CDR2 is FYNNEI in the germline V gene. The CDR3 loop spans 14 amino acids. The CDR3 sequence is CASSRTGGRETQYF. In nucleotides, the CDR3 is TGTGCCAGCAGTAGGACAGGAGGTCGAGAGACCCAGTACTTC.

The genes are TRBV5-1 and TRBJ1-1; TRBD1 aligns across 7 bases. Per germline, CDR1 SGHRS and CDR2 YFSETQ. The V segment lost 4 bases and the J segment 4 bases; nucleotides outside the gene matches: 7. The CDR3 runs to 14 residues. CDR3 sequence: CASSTTTGSTEAFF. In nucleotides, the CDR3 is TGCGCCAGCAGCACGACGACAGGGTCCACTGAAGCTTTCTTT.

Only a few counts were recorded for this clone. As DNA, the CDR3 is TGTGCCATCAGTGAGGCCGCAGCTAACTATGGCTACACCTTC. Translated: CAISEAAANYGYTF. The V gene is TRBV10-3, the J gene TRBJ1-2; no definite D call. CDR1 is ENHRY and CDR2 is SYGVKD in the germline V gene. The CDR3 extends over 14 amino acids. V lost 2 bases and J lost 0, with 7 bases in between.

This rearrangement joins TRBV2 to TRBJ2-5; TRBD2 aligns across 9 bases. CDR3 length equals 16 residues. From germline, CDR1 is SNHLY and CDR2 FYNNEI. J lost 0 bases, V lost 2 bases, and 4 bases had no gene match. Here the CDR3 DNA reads TGTGCCAGCAGTGAACTTGCGGGGGGGTACCAAGAGACCCAGTACTTC. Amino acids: CASSELAGGYQETQYF.

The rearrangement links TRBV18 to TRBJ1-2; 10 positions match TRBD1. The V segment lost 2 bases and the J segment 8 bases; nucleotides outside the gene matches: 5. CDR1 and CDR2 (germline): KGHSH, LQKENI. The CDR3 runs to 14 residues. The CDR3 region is CASSPGTGDFGYTF. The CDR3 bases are TGTGCCAGCTCACCAGGGACAGGGGACTTCGGCTACACCTTC.

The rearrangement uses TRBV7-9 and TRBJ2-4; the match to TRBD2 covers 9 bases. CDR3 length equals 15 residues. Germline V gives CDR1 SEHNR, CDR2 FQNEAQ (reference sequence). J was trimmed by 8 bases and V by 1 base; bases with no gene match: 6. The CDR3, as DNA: TGTGCCAGCAGCTTAGAGGGACTAGCCGGGGACATTCAGTACTTC. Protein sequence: CASSLEGLAGDIQYF. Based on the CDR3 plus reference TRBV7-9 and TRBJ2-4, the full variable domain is DTGVSQNPRHKITKRGQNVTFRCDPISEHNRLYWYRQTLGQGPEFLTYFQNEAQLEKSRLLSDRFSAERPKGSFSTLEIQRTEQGDSAMYLCASSLEGLAGDIQYFGAGTRLSVL.

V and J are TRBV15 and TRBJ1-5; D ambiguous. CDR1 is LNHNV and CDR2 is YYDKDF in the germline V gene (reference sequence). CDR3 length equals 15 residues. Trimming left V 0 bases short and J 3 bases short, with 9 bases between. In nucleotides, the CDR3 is TGTGCCACCAGCAGAGATTGGAGAGACAATCAGCCCCAGCATTTT. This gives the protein CATSRDWRDNQPQHF. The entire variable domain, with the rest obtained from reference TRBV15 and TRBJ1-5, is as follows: DAMVIQNPRYQVTQFGKPVTLSCSQTLNHNVMYWYQQKSSQAPKLLFHYYDKDFNNEADTPDNFQSRRPNTSFCFLDIRSPGLGDTAMYLCATSRDWRDNQPQHFGDGTRLSIL.

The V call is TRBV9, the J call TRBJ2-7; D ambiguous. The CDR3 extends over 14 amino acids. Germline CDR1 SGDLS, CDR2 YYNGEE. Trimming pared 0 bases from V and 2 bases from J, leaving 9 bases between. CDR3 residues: CASSVGPGPYEQYF. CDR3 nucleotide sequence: TGTGCCAGCAGCGTAGGCCCAGGCCCCTACGAGCAGTACTTC.

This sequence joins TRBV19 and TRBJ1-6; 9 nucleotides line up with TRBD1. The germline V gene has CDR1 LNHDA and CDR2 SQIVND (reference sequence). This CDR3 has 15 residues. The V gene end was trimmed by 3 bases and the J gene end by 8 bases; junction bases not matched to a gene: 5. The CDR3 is CASSIRDREDSPLHF. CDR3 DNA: TGTGCCAGTAGTATCCGGGACAGGGAGGATTCACCCCTCCACTTT.

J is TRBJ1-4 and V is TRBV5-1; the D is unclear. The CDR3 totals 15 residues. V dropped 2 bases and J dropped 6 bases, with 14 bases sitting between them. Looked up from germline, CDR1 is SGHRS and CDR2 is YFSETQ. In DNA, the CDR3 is TGCGCCAGCAGCTTTACCGCGGCCGGGGATGAAAAACTGTTTTTT. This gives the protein CASSFTAAGDEKLFF. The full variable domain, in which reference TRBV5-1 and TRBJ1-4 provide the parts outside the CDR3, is KAGVTQTPRYLIKTRGQQVTLSCSPISGHRSVSWYQQTPGQGLQFLFEYFSETQRNKGNFPGRFSGRQFSNSRSEMNVSTLELGDSALYLCASSFTAAGDEKLFFGSGTQLSVL.

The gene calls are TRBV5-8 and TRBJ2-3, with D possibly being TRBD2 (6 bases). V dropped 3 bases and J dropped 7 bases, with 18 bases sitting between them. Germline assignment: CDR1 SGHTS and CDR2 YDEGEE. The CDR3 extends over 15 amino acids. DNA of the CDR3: TGTGCCAGCAGCTCGGAGGCGGGGCGCGGCTATACGCAGTATTTT. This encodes CASSSEAGRGYTQYF.